The T cell receptor (beta chain) described here comes from a study of cytomegalovirus exposure and HLA in healthy donors. Whole-study findings and limits: Sequencing probably produced one cluster of sequence variants that were highly shared. Among TCR beta chains of equal frequency, HLA-associated ones were more clonally expanded in a later analysis. A later analysis by the authors found several of the most significant clusters apparently linked to common viral pathogens.

The PCR contained 60 Vbeta and 13 Jbeta primers. Clones were read by immunoSEQ multiplex PCR, and TCRdb kept only the in-frame ones, dropping some. The data show around 150,000 clones, roughly 71% seen once. Germline V gene data show CDR1 as SGDLS and CDR2 as YYNGEE. V shed 0 bases, J shed 2 bases, and the junction held 2 bases outside the gene matches. CDR3 size: 15 residues. Unrecorded immune exposure was likely among donors, who were nominally healthy when sampled. Regarding this clone: Its antigen remains unknown.

The TCR was taken from a woman in her forties or fifties in good health and CMV-seropositive. The chain combines TRBV9 with TRBJ2-1; 7 bases align to TRBD1. The sample was PBMCs. For the CDR3, the DNA is TGTGCCAGCAGCGTAGCCGGACAGGCCTACAATGAGCAGTTCTTC. This codes for CASSVAGQAYNEQFF.